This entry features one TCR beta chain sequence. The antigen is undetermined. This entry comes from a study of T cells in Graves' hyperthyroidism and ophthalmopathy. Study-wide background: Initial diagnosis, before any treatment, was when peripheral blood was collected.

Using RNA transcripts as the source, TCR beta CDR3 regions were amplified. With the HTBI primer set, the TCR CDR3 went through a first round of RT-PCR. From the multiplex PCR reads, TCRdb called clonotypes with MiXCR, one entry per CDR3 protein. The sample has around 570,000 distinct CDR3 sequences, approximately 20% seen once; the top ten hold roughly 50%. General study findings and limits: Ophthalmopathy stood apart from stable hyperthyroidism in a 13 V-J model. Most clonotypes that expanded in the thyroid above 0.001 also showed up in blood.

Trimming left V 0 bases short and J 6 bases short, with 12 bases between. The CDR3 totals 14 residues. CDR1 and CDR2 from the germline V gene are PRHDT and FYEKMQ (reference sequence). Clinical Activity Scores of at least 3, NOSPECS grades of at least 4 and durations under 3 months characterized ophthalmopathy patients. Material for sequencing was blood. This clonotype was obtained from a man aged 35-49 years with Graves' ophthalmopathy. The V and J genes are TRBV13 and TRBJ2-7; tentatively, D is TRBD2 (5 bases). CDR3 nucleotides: TGTGCCAGCAGCTTAGGCCTGAGGGCCTCCGAGCAGTACTTC. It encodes CASSLGLRASEQYF. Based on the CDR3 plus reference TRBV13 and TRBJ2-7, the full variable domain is AAGVIQSPRHLIKEKRETATLKCYPIPRHDTVYWYQQGPGQDPQFLISFYEKMQSDKGSIPDRFSAQQFSDYHSELNMSSLELGDSALYFCASSLGLRASEQYFGPGTRLTVT.